One T cell receptor beta chain is described in this entry. The count of this clone is one. Which antigen it targets is not known. The sample holds no much larger clone one base away, and base qualities are not on file. This record belongs to a study of T cell clones after liver transplantation (dated by TCRdb to between 2018 and 2021). Turning to the overall study: Samples were obtained from ITN030ST, a randomized trial in which withdrawal of immunosuppression was attempted within 2 years of liver transplantation. After a pre-transplant mixed lymphocyte reaction, TCRbeta sequencing was used to pinpoint donor-reactive T cell clones, which were subsequently tracked in post-transplant blood. Third party-reactive TCRbeta sequences were also identified from pre-transplant MLRs to serve as an antigen-independent comparator for donor-reactive sequences. Three of the eight recipients were HCV-positive; the others were transplanted for non-autoimmune, non-viral indications. The subjects received no induction therapy and were kept on standard immunosuppression until randomization at 12-24 months post-transplant. To count as tolerant, a recipient had to stay completely off immunosuppression for at least one year without liver enzymes climbing beyond twice the upper limit of normal. Blood samples were collected pre-transplant, pre-randomization before withdrawal, and post-randomization after either full withdrawal or failed withdrawal. Of the 8 liver transplant recipients making up the studied cohort, 3 were classified as tolerant and 5 as non-tolerant.

Using immunoSEQ, frozen genomic DNA was subjected to high-throughput TCRbeta CDR3 sequencing, a process that included PCR amplification, mapping, bias correction and internal controls. Regarding the original processing steps: Only productive rearrangements were retained, and each unique TCRbeta sequence was defined by its CDR3 nucleotide sequence together with its V and J gene. Donor-reactive sequences required at least 5-fold expansion in CFSE-low cells versus unstimulated pre-transplant cells and at least 0.01% frequency. Minimum frequency thresholds were set for each subject based on the unstimulated sample with the lowest template count, ensuring at least 90% detection power. Jensen-Shannon divergence between the top 1000 TCRbeta sequences post- versus pre-transplant served as the measure of repertoire turnover. Changes in detection of donor-reactive sequences were assessed with two-sided Fisher's exact tests. As stored in TCRdb, this immuneACCESS dataset retains in-frame rearrangements with V and J assigned. A fraction of the clones does not appear; measured against another copy, unresolved V genes explain less than half of the discrepancy, and the remainder lacks a known reason. The DNA was the basis for D and trimming; V, J and clone size are from that table. The sample includes 95,000 to 110,000 clones, with under 90% observed a single time. The ten largest clonotypes hold 2.5% to 3% of the sample.

The research as a whole found: Since no allograft tissue specimens were available, donor-reactive T cells may have migrated into the graft instead of being deleted. Circulating donor-reactive CD4 TCRbeta sequences fell significantly post-transplant in most of the 8 subjects, irrespective of tolerance or HCV status. Because of small, heterogeneous patient numbers and non-standardized post-transplant time points, the conclusions were only preliminary. When repertoire turnover was taken into account, detection of donor-reactive sequences was significantly reduced in 7 of 8 subjects for CD4 and in 8 of 8 subjects for CD8. Low numbers of available donor cells limited the measurable donor-reactive repertoire in a couple of subjects. Donor-reactive sequences declined more than third party-reactive ones, suggesting partial antigen-specific deletion unrelated to withdrawal success.

Thawed unstimulated PBMCs were stained for CD3, CD4 and CD8 and FACS-sorted into CD3+CD4+ and CD3+CD8+ populations. All 8 studied subjects were randomized to immunosuppression withdrawal. The Qiagen DNeasy Blood and Tissue Kit was used to isolate genomic DNA. CDR3 length: 15 amino acids, cysteine to phenylalanine. This entry keeps only the CDR3 DNA: 45 bases, framed from base 1. From V the trimming removes 4 bases and from J it removes 0 bases, while the gene matches leave 5 bases of the junction unaccounted for. According to the germline V gene, CDR1 reads SNHLY and CDR2 reads FYNNEI. The clonotype comes from a human patient who received a liver transplant. After a transplant, the donor of the graft may account for some T cells. The chain links TRBV2 with TRBJ2-7; 8 of the junction bases match TRBD1. The input for sequencing was CD4+ T cells from blood, taken around 49 months after liver transplant. The DNA is as follows: TGTGCCAGCAGTGTGGACAGGGCTAGCTCCTACGAGCAGTACTTC. It codes for CASSVDRASSYEQYF.